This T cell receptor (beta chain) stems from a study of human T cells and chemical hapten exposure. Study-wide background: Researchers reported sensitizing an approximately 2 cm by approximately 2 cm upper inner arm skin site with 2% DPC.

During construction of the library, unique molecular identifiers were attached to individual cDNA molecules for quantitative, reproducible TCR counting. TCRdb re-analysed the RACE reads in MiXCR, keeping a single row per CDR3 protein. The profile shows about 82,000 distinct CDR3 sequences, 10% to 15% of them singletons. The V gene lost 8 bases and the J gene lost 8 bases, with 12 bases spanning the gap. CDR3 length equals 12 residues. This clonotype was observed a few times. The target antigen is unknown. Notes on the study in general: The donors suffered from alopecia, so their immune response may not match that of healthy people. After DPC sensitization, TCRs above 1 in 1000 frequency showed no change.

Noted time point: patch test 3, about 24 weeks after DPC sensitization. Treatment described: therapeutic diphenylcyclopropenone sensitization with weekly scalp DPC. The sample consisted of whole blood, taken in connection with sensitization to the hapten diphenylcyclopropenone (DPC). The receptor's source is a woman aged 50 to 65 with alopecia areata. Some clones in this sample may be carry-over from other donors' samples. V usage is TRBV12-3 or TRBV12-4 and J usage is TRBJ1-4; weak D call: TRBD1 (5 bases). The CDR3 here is CASGGTYEKLFF. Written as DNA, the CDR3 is TGTGCCAGCGGAGGGACTTACGAAAAACTGTTTTTT.